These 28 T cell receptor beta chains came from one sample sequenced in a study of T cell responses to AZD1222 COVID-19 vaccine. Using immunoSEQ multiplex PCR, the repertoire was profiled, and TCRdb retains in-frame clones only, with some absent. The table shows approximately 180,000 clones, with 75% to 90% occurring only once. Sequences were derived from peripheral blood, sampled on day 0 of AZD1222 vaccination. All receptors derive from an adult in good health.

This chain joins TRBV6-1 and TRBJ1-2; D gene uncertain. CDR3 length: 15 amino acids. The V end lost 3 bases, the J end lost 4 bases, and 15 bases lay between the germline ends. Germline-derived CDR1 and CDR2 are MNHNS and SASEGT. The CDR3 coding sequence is TGTGCCAGCAGTGAGCCCCAAGGGCGGCTCTATGGCTACACCTTC. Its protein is CASSEPQGRLYGYTF.

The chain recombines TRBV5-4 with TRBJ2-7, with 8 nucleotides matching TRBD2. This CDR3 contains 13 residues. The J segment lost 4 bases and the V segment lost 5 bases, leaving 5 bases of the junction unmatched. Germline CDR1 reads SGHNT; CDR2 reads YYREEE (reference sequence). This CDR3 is CASRAGEEYEQYF. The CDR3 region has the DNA TGTGCCAGCAGAGCGGGAGAGGAGTACGAGCAGTACTTC.

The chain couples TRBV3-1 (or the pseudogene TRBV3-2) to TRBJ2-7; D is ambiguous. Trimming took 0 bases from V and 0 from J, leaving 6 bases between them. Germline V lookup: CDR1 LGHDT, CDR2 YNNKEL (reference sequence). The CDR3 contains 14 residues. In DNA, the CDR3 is TGTGCCAGCAGCCAAGATTCGGTCTCCTACGAGCAGTACTTC. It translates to CASSQDSVSYEQYF.

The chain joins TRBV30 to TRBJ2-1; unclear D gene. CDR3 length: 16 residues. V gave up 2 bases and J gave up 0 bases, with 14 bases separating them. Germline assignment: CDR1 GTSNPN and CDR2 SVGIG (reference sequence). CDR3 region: CAWSSATRGSYNEQFF. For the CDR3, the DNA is TGTGCCTGGAGTTCTGCAACACGTGGCTCCTACAATGAGCAGTTCTTC.

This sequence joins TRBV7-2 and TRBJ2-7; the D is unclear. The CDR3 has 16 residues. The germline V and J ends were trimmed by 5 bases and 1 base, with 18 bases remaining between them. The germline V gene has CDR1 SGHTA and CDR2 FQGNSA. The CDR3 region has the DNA TGTGCCAGCAGCCCCGTCCTAGGCCGGGCTTCCTACGAGCAGTACTTC. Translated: CASSPVLGRASYEQYF.

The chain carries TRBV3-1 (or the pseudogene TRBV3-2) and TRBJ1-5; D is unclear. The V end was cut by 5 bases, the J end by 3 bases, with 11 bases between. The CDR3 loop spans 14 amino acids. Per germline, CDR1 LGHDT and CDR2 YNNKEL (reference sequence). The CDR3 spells CASSNRRTNQPQHF. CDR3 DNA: TGTGCCAGCAGCAACCGACGGACCAATCAGCCCCAGCATTTT.

CDR3 nucleotide sequence: TGTGCCAGTTGTTCCGGGACAACATATCCGAACACTGAAGCTTTCTTT. It encodes CASCSGTTYPNTEAFF. The V and J genes are TRBV19 and TRBJ1-1; weak D call: TRBD1 (6 bases). The germline gives CDR1 LNHDA, CDR2 SQIVND (reference sequence). This CDR3 is 16 amino acids long. The V and J ends lost 8 bases and 1 base respectively, with 20 bases between them.

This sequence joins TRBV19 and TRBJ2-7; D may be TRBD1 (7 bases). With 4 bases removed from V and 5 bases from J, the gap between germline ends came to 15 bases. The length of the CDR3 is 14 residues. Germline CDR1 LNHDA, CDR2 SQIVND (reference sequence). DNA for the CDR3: TGTGCCAGTAGTAACCGACAGGGAGGTAACGAGCAGTACTTC. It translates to CASSNRQGGNEQYF.

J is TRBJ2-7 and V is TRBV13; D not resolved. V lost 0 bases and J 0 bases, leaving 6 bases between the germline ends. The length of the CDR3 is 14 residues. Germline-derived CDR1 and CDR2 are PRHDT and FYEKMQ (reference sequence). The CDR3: CASSLGQSSYEQYF. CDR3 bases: TGTGCCAGCAGCTTAGGCCAGAGCTCCTACGAGCAGTACTTC.

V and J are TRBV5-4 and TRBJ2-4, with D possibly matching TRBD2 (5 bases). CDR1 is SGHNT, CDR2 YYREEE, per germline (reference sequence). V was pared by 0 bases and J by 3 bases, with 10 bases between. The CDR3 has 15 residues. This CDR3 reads CASSLGGSGKNIQYF. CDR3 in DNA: TGTGCCAGCAGCTTGGGAGGGAGTGGCAAAAACATTCAGTACTTC.

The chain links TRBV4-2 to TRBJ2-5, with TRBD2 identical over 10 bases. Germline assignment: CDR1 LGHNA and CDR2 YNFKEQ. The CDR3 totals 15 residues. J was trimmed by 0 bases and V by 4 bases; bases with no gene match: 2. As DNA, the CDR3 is TGTGCCAGCAGCCCCCTAGCGGGAGACCAAGAGACCCAGTACTTC. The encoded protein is CASSPLAGDQETQYF.

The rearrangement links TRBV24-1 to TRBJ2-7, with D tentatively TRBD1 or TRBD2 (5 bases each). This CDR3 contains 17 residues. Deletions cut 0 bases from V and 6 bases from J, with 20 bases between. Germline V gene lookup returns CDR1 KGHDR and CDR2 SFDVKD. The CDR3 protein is CATSDLVGGPGWAEQYF. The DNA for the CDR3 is TGTGCCACCAGTGATTTGGTAGGAGGTCCAGGGTGGGCCGAGCAGTACTTC.

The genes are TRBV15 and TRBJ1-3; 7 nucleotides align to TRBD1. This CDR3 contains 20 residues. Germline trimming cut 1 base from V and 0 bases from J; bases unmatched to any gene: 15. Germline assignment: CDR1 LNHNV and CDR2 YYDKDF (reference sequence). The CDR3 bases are TGTGCCACCAGCAGAGTACCCCGGGACAGTCGTCCAACCTCTGGAAACACCATATATTTT. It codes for CATSRVPRDSRPTSGNTIYF.

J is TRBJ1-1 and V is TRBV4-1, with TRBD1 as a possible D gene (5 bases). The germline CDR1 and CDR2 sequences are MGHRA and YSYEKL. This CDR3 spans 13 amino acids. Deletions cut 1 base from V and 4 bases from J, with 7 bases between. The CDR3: CASSQGGTTEAFF. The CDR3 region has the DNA TGCGCCAGCAGCCAAGGAGGGACCACTGAAGCTTTCTTT.

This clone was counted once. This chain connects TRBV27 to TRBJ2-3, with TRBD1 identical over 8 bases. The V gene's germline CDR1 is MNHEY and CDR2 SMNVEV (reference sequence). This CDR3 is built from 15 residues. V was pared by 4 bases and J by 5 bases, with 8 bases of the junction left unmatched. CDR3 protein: CASSWQGAGGDTQYF. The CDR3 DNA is TGTGCCAGCAGTTGGCAGGGGGCCGGGGGAGATACGCAGTATTTT.

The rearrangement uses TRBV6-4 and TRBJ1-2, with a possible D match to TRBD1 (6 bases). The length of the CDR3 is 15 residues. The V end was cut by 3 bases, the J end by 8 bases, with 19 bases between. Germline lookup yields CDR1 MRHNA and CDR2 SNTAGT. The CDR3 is CASSESAGEVGGYTF. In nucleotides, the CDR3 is TGTGCCAGCAGTGAATCGGCAGGGGAAGTCGGAGGCTACACCTTC.

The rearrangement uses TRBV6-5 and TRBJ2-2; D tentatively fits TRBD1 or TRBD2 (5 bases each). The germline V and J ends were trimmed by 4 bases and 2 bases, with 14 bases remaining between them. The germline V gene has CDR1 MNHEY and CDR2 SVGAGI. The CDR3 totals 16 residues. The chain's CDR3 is CASSSRPGRNTGELFF. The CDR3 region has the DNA TGTGCCAGCAGTTCCCGACCGGGGCGAAACACCGGGGAGCTGTTTTTT.

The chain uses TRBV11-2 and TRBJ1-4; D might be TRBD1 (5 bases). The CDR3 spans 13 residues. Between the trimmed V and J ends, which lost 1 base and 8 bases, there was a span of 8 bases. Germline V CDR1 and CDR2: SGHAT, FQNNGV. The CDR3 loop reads CASSLVGPEKLFF. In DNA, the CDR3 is TGTGCCAGCAGCTTAGTGGGGCCGGAAAAACTGTTTTTT.

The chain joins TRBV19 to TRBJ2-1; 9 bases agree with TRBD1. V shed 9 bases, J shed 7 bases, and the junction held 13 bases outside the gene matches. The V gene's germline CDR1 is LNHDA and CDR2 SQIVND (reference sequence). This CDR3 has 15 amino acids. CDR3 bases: TGTGCCAGCCACCAAACCGGACAGGGGCGGAATGAGCAGTTCTTC. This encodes CASHQTGQGRNEQFF.

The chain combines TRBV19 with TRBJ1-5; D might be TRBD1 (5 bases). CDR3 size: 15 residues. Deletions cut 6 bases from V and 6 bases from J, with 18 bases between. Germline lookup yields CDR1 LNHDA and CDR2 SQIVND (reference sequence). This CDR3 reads CASRIRDLTAQPQHF. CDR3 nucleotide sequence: TGTGCCAGTAGAATCCGGGACTTGACGGCTCAGCCCCAGCATTTT.

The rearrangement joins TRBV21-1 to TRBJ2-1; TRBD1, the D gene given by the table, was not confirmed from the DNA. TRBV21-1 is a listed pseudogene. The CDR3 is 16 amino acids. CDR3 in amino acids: CASSKAWDRGPNEQFF. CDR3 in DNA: TGTGCCAGCAGCAAAGCGTGGGACAGGGGGCCCAATGAGCAGTTCTTC.

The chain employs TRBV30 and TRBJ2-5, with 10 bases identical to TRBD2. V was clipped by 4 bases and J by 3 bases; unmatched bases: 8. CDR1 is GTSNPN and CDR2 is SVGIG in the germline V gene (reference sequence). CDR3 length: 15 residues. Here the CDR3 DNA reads TGTGCCTGGACCTGGACTAGCGGAGTAAAAGAGACCCAGTACTTC. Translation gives CAWTWTSGVKETQYF.

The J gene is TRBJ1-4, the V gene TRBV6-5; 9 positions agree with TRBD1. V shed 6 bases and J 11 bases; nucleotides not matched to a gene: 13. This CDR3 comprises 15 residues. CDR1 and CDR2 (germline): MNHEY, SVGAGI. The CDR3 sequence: CASSYMRDRVGKLFF. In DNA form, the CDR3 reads TGTGCCAGCAGCTACATGCGGGACAGGGTTGGGAAACTGTTTTTT.

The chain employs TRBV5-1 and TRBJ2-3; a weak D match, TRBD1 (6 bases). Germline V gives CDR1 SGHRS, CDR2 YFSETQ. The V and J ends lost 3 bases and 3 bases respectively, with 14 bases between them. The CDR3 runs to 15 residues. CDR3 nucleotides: TGCGCCAGCAGCTCTCGACAGGTCGGAACAGATACGCAGTATTTT. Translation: CASSSRQVGTDTQYF.

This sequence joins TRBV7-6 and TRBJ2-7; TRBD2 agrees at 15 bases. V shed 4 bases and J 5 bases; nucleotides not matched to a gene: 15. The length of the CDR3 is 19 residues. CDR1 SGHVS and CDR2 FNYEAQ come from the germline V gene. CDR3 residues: CASSSLVRTSGRASNEQYF. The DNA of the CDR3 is TGTGCCAGCAGCTCTTTAGTGCGGACTAGCGGGAGGGCTAGCAACGAGCAGTACTTC.

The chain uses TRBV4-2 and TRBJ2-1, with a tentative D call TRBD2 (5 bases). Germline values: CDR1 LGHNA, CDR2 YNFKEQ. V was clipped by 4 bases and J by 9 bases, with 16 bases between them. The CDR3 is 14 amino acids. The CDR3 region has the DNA TGTGCCAGCAGCCTAACGGGCCCAGAGGGTGAGCAGTTCTTC. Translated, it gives CASSLTGPEGEQFF.

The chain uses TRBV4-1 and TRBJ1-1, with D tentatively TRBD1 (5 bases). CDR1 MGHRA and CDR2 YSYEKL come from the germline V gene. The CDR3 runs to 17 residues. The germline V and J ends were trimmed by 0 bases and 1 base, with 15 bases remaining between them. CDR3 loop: CASSQDPNGGGNTEAFF. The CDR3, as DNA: TGCGCCAGCAGCCAAGATCCAAACGGGGGAGGGAACACTGAAGCTTTCTTT.

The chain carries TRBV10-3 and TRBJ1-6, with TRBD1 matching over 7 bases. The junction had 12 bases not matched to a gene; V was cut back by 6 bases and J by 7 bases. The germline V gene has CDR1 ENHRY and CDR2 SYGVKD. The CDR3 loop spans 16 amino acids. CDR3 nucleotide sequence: TGTGCCATCAGGAGTAAAGAGGGACAGACCAATTCACCCCTCCACTTT. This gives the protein CAIRSKEGQTNSPLHF.